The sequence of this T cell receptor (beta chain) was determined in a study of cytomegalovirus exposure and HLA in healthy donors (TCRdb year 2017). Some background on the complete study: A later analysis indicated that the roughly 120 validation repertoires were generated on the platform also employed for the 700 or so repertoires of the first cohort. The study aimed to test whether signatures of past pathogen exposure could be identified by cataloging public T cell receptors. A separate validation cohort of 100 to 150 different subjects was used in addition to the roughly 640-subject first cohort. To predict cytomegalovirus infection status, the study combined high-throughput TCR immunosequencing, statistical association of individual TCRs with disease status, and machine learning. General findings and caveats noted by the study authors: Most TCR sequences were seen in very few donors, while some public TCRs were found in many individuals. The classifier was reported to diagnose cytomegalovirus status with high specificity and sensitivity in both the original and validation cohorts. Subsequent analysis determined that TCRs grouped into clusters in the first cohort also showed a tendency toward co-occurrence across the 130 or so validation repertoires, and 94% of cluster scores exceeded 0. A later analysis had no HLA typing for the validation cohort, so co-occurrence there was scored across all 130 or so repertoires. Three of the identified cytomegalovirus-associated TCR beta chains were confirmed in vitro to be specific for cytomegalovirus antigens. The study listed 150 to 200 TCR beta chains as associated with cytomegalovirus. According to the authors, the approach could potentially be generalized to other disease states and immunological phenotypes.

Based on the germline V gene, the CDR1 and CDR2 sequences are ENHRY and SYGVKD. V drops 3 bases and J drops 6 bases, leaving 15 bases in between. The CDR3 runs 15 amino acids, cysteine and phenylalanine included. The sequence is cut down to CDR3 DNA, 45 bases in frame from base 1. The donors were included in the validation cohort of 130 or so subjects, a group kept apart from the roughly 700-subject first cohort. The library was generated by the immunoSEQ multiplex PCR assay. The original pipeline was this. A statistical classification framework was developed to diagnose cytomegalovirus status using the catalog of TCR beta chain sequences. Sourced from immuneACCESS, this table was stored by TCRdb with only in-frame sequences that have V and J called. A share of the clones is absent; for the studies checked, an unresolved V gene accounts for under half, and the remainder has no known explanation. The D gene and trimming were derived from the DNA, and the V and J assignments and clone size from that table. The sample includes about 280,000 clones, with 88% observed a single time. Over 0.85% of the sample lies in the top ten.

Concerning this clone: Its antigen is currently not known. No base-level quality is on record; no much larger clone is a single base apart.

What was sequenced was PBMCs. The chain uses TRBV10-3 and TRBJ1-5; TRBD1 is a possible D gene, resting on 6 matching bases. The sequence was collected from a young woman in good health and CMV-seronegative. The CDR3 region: CAISDARGGSQPQHF. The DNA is TGTGCCATCAGTGACGCCCGGGGGGGCAGTCAGCCCCAGCATTTT.